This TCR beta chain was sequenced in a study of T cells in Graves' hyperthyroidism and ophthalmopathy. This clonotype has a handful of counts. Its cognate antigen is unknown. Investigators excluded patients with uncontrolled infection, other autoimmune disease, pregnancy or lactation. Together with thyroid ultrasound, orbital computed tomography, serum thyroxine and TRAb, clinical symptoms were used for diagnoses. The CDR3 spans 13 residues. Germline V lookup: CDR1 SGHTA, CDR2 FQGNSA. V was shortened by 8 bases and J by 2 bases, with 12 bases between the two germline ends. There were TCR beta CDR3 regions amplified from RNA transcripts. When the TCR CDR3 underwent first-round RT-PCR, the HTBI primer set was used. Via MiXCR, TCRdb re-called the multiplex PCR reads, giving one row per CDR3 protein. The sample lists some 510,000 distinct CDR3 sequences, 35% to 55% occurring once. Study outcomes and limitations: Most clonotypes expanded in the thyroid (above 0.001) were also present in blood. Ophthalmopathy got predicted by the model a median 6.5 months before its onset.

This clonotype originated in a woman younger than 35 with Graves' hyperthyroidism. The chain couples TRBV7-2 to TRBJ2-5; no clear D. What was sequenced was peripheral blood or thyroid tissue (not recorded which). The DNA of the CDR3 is TGTGCCAGCTCCGTAGAGGCTCAAGAGACCCAGTACTTC. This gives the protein CASSVEAQETQYF.